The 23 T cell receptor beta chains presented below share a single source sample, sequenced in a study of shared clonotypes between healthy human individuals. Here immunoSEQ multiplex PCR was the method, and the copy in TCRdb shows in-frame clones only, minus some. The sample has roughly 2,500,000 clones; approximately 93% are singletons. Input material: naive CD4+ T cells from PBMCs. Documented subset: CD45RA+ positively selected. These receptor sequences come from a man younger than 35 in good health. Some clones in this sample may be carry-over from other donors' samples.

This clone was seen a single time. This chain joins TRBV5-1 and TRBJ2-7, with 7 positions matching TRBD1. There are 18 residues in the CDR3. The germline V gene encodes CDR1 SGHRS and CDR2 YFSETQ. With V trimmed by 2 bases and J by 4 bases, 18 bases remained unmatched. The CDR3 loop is CASSFLSGPRGLGYEQYF. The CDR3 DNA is TGCGCCAGCAGCTTCCTTAGTGGCCCTAGGGGGCTCGGGTACGAGCAGTACTTC.

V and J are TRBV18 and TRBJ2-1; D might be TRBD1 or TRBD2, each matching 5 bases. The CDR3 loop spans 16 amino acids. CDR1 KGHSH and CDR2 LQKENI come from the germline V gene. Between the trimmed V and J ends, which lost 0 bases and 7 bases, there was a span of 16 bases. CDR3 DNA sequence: TGTGCCAGCTCACCACCGGGCAGCGGAAACAGGAATGAGCAGTTCTTC. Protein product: CASSPPGSGNRNEQFF.

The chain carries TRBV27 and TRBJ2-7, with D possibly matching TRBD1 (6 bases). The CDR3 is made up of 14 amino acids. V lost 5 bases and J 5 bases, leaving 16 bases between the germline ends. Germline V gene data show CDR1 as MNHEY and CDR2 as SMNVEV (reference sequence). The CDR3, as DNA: TGTGCCAGCAGTAACAGGGCTATCAGCAACGAGCAGTACTTC. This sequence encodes CASSNRAISNEQYF.

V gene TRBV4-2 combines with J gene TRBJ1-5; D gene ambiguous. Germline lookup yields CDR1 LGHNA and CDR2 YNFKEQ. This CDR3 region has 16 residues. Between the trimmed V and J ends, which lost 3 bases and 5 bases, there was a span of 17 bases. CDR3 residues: CASSQVVGQDYQPQHF. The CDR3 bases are TGTGCCAGCAGCCAGGTCGTCGGGCAAGATTATCAGCCCCAGCATTTT.

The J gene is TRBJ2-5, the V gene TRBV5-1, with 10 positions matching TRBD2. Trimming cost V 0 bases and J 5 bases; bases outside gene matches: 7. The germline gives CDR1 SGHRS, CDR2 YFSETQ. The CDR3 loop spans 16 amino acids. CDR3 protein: CASSLDLAGAGETQYF. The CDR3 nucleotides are TGCGCCAGCAGCTTGGATCTAGCGGGAGCTGGGGAGACCCAGTACTTC.

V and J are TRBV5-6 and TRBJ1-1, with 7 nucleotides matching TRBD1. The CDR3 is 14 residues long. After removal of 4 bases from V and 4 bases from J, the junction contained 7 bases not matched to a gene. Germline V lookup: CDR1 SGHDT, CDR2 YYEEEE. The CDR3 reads CASSLGTATTEAFF. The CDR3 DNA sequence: TGTGCCAGCAGCCTCGGGACAGCCACCACTGAAGCTTTCTTT.

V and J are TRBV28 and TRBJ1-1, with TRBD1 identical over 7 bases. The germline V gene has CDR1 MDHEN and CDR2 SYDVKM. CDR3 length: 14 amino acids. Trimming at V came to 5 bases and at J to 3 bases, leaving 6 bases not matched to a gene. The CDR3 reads CASSIQGVYTEAFF. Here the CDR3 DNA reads TGTGCCAGCAGTATCCAGGGGGTTTACACTGAAGCTTTCTTT.

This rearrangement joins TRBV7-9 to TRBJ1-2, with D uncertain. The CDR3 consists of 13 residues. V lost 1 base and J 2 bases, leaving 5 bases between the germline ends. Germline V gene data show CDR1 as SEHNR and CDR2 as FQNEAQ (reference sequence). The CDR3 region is CASSLEQNYGYTF. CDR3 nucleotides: TGTGCCAGCAGCTTAGAACAGAACTATGGCTACACCTTC.

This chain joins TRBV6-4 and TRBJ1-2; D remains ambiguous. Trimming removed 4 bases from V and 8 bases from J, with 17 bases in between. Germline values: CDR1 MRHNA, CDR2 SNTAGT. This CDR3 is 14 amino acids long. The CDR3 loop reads CASSVKENPWGYTF. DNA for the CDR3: TGTGCCAGCAGTGTAAAGGAGAACCCGTGGGGCTACACCTTC.

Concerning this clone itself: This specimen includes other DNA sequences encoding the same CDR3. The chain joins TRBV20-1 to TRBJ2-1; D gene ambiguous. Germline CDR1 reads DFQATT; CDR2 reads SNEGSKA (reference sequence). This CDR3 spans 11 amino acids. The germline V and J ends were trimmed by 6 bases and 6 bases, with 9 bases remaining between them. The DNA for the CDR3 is TGCAGTGCCTCCCGGGCCAATGAGCAGTTCTTC. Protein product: CSASRANEQFF.

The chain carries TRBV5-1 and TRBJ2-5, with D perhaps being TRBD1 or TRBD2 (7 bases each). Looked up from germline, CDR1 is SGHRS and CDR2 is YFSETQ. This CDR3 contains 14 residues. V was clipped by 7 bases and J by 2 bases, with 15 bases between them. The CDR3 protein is CASGSGTAQETQYF. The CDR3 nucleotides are TGCGCCAGCGGAAGCGGGACAGCTCAAGAGACCCAGTACTTC.

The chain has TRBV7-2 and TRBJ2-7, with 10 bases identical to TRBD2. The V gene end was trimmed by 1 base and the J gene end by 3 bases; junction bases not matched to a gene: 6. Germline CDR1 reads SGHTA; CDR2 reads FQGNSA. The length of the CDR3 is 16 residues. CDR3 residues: CASSLVVSGRGYEQYF. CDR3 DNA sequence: TGTGCCAGCAGCTTAGTAGTCAGCGGGAGGGGCTACGAGCAGTACTTC. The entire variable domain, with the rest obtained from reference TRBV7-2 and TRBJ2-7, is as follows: GAGVSQSPSNKVTEKGKDVELRCDPISGHTALYWYRQSLGQGLEFLIYFQGNSAPDKSGLPSDRFSAERTGGSVSTLTIQRTQQEDSAVYLCASSLVVSGRGYEQYFGPGTRLTVT.

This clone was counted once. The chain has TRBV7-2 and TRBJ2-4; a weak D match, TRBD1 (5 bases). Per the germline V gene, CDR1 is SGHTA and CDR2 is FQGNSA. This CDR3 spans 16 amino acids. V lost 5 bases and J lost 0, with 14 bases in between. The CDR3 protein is CASSPRQSLAKNIQYF. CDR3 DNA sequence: TGTGCCAGCAGCCCAAGACAGTCCCTAGCCAAAAACATTCAGTACTTC.

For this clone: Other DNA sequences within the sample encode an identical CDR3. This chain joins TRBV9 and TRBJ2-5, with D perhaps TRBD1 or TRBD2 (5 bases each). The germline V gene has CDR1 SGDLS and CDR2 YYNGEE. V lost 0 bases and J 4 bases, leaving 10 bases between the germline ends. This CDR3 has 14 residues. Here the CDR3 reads CASSVVGGRETQYF. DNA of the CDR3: TGTGCCAGCAGCGTAGTTGGGGGAAGAGAGACCCAGTACTTC.

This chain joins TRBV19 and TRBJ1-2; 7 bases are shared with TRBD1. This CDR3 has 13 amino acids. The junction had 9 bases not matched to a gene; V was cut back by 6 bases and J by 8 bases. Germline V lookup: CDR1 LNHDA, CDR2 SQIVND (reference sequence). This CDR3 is CASRRQGLEGYTF. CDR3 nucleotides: TGTGCCAGTAGAAGACAGGGATTAGAGGGCTACACCTTC.

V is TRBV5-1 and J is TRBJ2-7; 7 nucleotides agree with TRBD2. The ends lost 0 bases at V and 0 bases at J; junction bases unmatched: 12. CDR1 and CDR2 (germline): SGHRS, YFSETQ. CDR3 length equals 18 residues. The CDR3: CASSLALAGPGSSYEQYF. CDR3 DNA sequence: TGCGCCAGCAGCTTGGCGTTAGCGGGTCCGGGGAGCTCCTACGAGCAGTACTTC.

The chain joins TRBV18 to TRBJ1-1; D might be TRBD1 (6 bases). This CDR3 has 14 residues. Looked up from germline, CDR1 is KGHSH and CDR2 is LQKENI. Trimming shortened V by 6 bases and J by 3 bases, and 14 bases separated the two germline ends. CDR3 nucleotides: TGTGCCAGCTCCCCCGGACAGAAGTACACTGAAGCTTTCTTT. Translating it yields CASSPGQKYTEAFF.

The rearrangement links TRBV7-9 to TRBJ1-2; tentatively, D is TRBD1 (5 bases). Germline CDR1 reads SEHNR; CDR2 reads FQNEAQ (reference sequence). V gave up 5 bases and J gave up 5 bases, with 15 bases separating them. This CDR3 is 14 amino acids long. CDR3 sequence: CASSLQIGQYGYTF. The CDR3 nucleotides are TGTGCCAGCAGCCTCCAAATTGGACAATATGGCTACACCTTC.

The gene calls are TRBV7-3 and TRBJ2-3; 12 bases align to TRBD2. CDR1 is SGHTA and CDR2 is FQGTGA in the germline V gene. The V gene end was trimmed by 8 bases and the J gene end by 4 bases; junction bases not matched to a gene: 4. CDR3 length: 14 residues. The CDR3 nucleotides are TGTGCCAGCGGGACTAGCGGGTTCTCAGATACGCAGTATTTT. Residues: CASGTSGFSDTQYF.

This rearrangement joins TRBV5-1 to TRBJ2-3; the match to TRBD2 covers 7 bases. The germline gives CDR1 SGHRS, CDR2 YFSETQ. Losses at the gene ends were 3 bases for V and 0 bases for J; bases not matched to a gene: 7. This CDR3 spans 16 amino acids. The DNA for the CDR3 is TGCGCCAGCAGCTACTCTAGCGGATTCAGCACAGATACGCAGTATTTT. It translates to CASSYSSGFSTDTQYF.

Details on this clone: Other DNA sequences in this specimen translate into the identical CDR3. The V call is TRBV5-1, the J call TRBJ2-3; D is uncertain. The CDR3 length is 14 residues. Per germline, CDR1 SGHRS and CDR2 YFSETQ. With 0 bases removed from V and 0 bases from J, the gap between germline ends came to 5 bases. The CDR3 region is CASSLGTSTDTQYF. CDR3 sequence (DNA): TGCGCCAGCAGCTTGGGAACTAGCACAGATACGCAGTATTTT. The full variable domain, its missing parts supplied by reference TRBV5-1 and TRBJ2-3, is KAGVTQTPRYLIKTRGQQVTLSCSPISGHRSVSWYQQTPGQGLQFLFEYFSETQRNKGNFPGRFSGRQFSNSRSEMNVSTLELGDSALYLCASSLGTSTDTQYFGPGTRLTVL.

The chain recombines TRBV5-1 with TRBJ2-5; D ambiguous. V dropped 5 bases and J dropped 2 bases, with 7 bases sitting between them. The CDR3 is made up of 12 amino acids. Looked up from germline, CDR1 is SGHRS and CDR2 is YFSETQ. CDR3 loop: CASRDTQETQYF. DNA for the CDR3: TGCGCCAGCAGAGACACTCAAGAGACCCAGTACTTC.

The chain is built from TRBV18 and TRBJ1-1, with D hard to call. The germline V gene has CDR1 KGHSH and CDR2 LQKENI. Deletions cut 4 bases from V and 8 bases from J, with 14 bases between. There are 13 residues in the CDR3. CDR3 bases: TGTGCCAGCTCACTTGGGAGCCTCGTCGAAGCTTTCTTT. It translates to CASSLGSLVEAFF.